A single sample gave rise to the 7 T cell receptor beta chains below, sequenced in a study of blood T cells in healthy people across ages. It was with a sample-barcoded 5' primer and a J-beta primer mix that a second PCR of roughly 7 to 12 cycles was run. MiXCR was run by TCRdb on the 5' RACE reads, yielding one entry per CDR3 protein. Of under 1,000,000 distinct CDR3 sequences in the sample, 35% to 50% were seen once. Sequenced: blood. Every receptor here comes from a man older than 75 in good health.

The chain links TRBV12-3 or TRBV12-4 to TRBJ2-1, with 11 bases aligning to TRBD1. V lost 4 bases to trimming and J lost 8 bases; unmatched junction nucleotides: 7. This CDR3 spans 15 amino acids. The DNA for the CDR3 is TGTGCCAGCAGTTCCGGGACAGGGGGAAGCGATGAGCAGTTCTTC. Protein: CASSSGTGGSDEQFF.

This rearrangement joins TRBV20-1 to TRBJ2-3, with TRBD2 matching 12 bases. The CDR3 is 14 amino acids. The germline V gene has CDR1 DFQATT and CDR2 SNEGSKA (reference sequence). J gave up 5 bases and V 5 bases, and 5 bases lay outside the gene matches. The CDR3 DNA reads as TGCAGTGCTTCTAGCGGGGGGGCTGTAGATACGCAGTATTTT. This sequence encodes CSASSGGAVDTQYF.

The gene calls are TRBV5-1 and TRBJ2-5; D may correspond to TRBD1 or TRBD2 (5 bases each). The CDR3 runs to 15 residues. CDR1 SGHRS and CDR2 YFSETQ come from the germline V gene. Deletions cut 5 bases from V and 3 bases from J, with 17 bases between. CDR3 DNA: TGCGCCAGCAGTCCAGCCCCGGGACGGGAAGAGACCCAGTACTTC. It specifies CASSPAPGREETQYF.

CDR3 DNA sequence: TGTGCCATCAGTGACCCCGTCACTAGCGGGAGCTTCTACGAGCAGTACTTC. This encodes CAISDPVTSGSFYEQYF. The chain joins TRBV10-3 to TRBJ2-7, with 11 nucleotides matching TRBD2. CDR1 and CDR2 (germline): ENHRY, SYGVKD. V was clipped by 3 bases and J by 3 bases; unmatched bases: 10. CDR3 length: 17 amino acids.

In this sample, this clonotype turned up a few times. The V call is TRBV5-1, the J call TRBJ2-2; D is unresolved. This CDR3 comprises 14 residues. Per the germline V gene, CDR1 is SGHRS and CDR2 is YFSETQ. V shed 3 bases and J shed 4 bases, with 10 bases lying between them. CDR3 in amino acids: CASSSLWGTGELFF. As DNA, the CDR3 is TGCGCCAGCAGCTCCCTCTGGGGCACCGGGGAGCTGTTTTTT.

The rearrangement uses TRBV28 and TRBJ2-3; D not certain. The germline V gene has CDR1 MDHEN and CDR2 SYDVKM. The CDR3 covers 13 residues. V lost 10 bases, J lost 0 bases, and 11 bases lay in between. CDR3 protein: CAIRTPSTDTQYF. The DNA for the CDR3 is TGTGCCATAAGGACCCCCAGCACAGATACGCAGTATTTT.

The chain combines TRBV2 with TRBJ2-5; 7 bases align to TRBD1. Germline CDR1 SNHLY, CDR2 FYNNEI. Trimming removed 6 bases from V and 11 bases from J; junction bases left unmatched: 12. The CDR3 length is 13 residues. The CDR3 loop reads CASRTGEFNEQYF. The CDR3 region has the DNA TGTGCCAGCAGAACAGGGGAATTCAATGAGCAGTACTTC.